A selection of T cell receptor beta chains follows, all from one sample in a study of shared clonotypes between healthy human individuals. Here immunoSEQ multiplex PCR was the method, and the copy in TCRdb shows in-frame clones only, minus some. The sample carries about 1.5 million clones, around 97% recorded once. The sequencing input was naive CD4+ T cells sorted from blood. The receptors were gathered from a man in his thirties or forties in good health. CDR3s include the opening cysteine and the closing phenylalanine or tryptophan. The order of the fields is J gene, V gene, clone size, D gene, CDR3 protein, CDR3 DNA. A D gene is named only where the DNA matches it firmly. Rows give clone size only sometimes, using once, few, many, or a class for an expanded clone.

TRBJ2-1 | TRBV19 | - | TRBD2 | CASSPTSGLYNEQFF | TGTGCCAGTAGTCCGACTAGCGGGCTCTACAATGAGCAGTTCTTC
TRBJ2-5 | TRBV2 | - | - | CASNKPGTQYF | TGTGCCAGCAACAAGCCAGGGACCCAGTACTTC
TRBJ1-1 | TRBV11-2 | - | - | CASSFWGNTEAFF | TGTGCCAGCAGCTTCTGGGGTAACACTGAAGCTTTCTTT
TRBJ2-2 | TRBV21-1 | - | - | CGQGYLDGELFF | TGTGGACAGGGGTATCTGGACGGGGAGCTGTTTTTT
TRBJ2-5 | TRBV5-4 | - | TRBD2 | CASSFLAGVRETQYF | TGTGCCAGCAGCTTTCTAGCGGGCGTCCGAGAGACCCAGTACTTC
TRBJ1-5 | TRBV6-1 | - | - | CATRRPGTSNQPQHF | TGTGCCACTAGGAGACCCGGGACAAGCAATCAGCCCCAGCATTTT
TRBJ2-1 | TRBV6-1 | - | - | CASSNNLWNEQFF | TGTGCCAGCAGTAACAATCTGTGGAATGAGCAGTTCTTC
TRBJ2-7 | TRBV30 | - | TRBD2 | CAWSALTSGLAGVGREQYF | TGTGCCTGGAGTGCACTAACTTCGGGACTAGCGGGAGTGGGTCGCGAGCAGTACTTC
TRBJ2-1 | TRBV5-8 | - | - | CASSSGARGLHNEQFF | TGTGCCAGCAGTTCCGGCGCGAGGGGACTTCACAATGAGCAGTTCTTC
TRBJ2-2 | TRBV5-1 | - | TRBD2 | CASRGLASGTLTGELFF | TGCGCCAGCAGAGGATTAGCTAGCGGGACTCTCACCGGGGAGCTGTTTTTT
TRBJ2-2 | TRBV7-9 | few | - | CASSLLGGELFF | TGTGCCAGCAGCTTGCTTGGAGGGGAGCTGTTTTTT
TRBJ1-4 | TRBV7-9 | - | TRBD1 | CASSVRRGPPTNEKLFF | TGTGCCAGCAGCGTACGCAGGGGGCCCCCAACTAATGAAAAACTGTTTTTT
TRBJ2-3 | TRBV7-9 | - | TRBD2 | CASSLSSSGRAGDTQYF | TGTGCCAGCAGCTTAAGCTCTAGCGGGAGGGCCGGAGATACGCAGTATTTT
TRBJ2-3 | TRBV5-1 | - | - | CASSLGGPSTDTQYF | TGCGCCAGCAGCTTGGGAGGGCCTAGCACAGATACGCAGTATTTT
TRBJ2-2 | TRBV5-1 | - | - | CASSLVPPLGVELFF | TGCGCCAGCAGCTTGGTTCCCCCCCTTGGAGTGGAGCTGTTTTTT
TRBJ2-5 | TRBV29-1 | - | - | CSTRTVQETQYF | TGCAGCACCCGGACAGTCCAAGAGACCCAGTACTTC
TRBJ1-3 | TRBV7-2 | - | - | CASSTNPLNSGNTIYF | TGTGCCAGCAGCACAAACCCCCTGAACTCTGGAAACACCATATATTTT
TRBJ2-3 | TRBV2 | - | TRBD1 | CASRAGGSSTDTQYF | TGTGCCAGCAGGGCAGGGGGCTCCAGCACAGATACGCAGTATTTT
TRBJ2-1 | TRBV21-1 | - | - | CASSRWREGHLDEQFF | TGTGCCAGCAGCAGGTGGCGGGAGGGCCACTTGGATGAGCAGTTCTTC
TRBJ1-5 | TRBV19 | - | - | CASSQSGGRIQPQHF | TGTGCCAGTAGTCAGTCTGGGGGGAGGATCCAGCCCCAGCATTTT
TRBJ1-5 | TRBV7-5 | - | - | CARRHRPNESGLPNQPQHF | TGTGCCAGAAGGCACCGTCCGAATGAGTCCGGGCTCCCCAATCAGCCCCAGCATTTT
TRBJ2-2 | TRBV10-1 | - | TRBD2 | CASSGLAGGPETGELFF | TGCGCCAGCAGTGGACTAGCGGGAGGGCCGGAAACCGGGGAGCTGTTTTTT
TRBJ2-3 | TRBV4-1 | - | TRBD2 | CASRASGSTDTQYF | TGCGCCAGCAGGGCTAGCGGGAGCACAGATACGCAGTATTTT
TRBJ2-2 | TRBV11-2 | - | TRBD1 | CASSSIARGLAPNTGELFF | TGTGCCAGCAGCTCGATAGCCAGGGGGTTAGCCCCGAACACCGGGGAGCTGTTTTTT
TRBJ2-5 | TRBV9 | - | - | CASSEAPGGGQETQYF | TGTGCCAGCAGCGAGGCCCCCGGGGGCGGGCAAGAGACCCAGTACTTC
TRBJ2-5 | TRBV19 | - | TRBD2 | CASKSNLAGVETQYF | TGTGCCAGTAAGAGTAATCTAGCGGGCGTGGAGACCCAGTACTTC
TRBJ2-3 | TRBV5-1 | - | - | CASSMGSATDTQYF | TGCGCCAGCAGCATGGGTTCGGCTACAGATACGCAGTATTTT